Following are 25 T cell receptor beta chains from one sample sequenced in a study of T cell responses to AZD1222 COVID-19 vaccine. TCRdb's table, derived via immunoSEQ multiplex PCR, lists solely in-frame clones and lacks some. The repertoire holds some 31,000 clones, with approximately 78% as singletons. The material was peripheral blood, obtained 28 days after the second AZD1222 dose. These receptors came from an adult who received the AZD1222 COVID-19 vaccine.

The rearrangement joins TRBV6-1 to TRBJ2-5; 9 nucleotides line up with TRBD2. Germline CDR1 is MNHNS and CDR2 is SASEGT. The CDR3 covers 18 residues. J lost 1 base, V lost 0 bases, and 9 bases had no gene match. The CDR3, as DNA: TGTGCCAGCAGTGAAGCTTCAGGGGCGGGGGGGCTCCAAGAGACCCAGTACTTC. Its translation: CASSEASGAGGLQETQYF.

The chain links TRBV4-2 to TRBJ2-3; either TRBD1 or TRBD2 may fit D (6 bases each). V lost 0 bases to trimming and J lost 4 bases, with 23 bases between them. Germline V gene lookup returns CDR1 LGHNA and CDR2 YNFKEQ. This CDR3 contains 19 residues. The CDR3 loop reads CASSQDTPGRGVFADTQYF. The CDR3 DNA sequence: TGTGCCAGCAGCCAAGATACCCCCGGTAGGGGGGTGTTTGCAGATACGCAGTATTTT.

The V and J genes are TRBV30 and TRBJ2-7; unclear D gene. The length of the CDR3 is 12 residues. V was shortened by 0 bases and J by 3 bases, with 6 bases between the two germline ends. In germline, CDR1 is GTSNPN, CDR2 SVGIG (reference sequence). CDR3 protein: CAWSVGDYEQYV. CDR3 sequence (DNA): TGTGCCTGGAGTGTGGGCGACTACGAGCAGTACGTC.

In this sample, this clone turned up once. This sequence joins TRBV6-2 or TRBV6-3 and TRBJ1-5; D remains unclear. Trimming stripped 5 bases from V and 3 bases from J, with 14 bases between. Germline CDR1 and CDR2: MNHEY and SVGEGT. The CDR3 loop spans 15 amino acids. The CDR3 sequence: CASSPPGTPNQPQHF. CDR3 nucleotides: TGTGCCAGCAGTCCCCCTGGCACGCCCAATCAGCCCCAGCATTTT.

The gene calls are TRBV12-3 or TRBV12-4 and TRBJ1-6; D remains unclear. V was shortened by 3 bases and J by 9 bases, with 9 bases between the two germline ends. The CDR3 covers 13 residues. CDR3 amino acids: CASSLIEGSPLHF. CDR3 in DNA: TGTGCCAGCAGTTTGATTGAGGGTTCACCCCTCCACTTT.

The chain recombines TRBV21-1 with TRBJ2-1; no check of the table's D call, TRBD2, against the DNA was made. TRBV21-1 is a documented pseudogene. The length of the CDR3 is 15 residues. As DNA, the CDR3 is TGTGCCAGCAGCGCCCCCAGCGGTTTCTGCAATGAGCAGTTCTTC. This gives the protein CASSAPSGFCNEQFF.

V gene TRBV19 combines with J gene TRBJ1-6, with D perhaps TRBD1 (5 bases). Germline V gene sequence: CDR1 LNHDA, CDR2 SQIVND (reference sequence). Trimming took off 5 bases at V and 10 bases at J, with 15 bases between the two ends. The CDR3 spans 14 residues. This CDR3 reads CASSPRVERSPLHF. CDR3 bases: TGTGCCAGTAGTCCCAGGGTTGAGCGATCACCCCTCCACTTT.

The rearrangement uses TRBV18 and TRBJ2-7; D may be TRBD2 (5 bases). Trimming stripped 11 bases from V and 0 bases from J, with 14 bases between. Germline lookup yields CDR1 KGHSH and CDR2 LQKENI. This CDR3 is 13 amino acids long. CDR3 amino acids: CAPRGPSSYEQYV. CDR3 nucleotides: TGTGCCCCCCGGGGTCCGAGCTCCTACGAGCAGTACGTC.

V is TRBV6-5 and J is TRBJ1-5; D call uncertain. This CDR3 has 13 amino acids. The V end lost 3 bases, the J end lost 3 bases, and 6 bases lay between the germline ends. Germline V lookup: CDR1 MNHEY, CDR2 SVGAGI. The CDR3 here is CASSYKFNQPQHF. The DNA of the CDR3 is TGTGCCAGCAGTTATAAATTCAATCAGCCCCAGCATTTT.

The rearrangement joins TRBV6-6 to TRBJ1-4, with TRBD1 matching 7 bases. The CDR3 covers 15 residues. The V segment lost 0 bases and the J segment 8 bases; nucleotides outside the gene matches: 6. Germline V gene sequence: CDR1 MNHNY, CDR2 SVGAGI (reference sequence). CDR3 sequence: CASSYSTGLGEKLFF. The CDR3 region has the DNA TGTGCCAGCAGTTACTCGACAGGGTTGGGAGAAAAACTGTTTTTT.

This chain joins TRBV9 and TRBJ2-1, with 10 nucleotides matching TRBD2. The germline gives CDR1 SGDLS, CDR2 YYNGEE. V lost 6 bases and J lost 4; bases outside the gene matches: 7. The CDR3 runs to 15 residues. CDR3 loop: CASTSGSSTYNEQFF. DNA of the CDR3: TGTGCCAGCACTAGCGGGAGTTCTACGTACAATGAGCAGTTCTTC.

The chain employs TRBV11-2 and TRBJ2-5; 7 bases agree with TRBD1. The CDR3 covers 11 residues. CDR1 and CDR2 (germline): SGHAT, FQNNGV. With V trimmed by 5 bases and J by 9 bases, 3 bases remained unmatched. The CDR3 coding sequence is TGTGCCAGCAGCCACGGGACAGCCCAGTACTTC. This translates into CASSHGTAQYF.

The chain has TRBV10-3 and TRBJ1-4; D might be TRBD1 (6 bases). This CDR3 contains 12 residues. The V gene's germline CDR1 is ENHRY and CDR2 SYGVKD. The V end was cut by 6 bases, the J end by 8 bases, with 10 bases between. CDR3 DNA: TGTGCCATCAGGGGGGCACGGGAAAAACTGTTTTTT. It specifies CAIRGAREKLFF.

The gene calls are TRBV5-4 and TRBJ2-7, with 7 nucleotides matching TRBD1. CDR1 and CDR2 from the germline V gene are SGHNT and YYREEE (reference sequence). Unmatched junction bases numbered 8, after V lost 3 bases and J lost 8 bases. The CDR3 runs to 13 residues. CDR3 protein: CASSSQGSWQQYF. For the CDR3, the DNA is TGTGCCAGCAGCTCACAGGGGAGCTGGCAGCAGTACTTC.

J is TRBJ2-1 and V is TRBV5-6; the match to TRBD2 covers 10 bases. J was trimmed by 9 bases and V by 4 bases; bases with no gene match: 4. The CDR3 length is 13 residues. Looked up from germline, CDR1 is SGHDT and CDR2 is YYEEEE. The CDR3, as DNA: TGTGCCAGCAGCAGTCCTAGCGGGAGTGAGCAGTTCTTC. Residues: CASSSPSGSEQFF.

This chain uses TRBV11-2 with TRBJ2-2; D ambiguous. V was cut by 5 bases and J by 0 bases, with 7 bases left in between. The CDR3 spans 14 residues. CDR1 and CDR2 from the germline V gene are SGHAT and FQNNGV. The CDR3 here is CASSLSPNTGELFF. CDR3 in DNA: TGTGCCAGCAGCCTGTCGCCGAACACCGGGGAGCTGTTTTTT.

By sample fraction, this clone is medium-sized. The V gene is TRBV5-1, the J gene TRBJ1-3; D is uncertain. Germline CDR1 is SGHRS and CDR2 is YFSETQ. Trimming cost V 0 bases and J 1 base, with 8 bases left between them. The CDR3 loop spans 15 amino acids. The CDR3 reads CASSLDGESGNTIYF. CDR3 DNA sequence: TGCGCCAGCAGCTTGGACGGGGAATCTGGAAACACCATATATTTT. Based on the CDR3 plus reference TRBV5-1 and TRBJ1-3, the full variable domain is KAGVTQTPRYLIKTRGQQVTLSCSPISGHRSVSWYQQTPGQGLQFLFEYFSETQRNKGNFPGRFSGRQFSNSRSEMNVSTLELGDSALYLCASSLDGESGNTIYFGEGSWLTVV.

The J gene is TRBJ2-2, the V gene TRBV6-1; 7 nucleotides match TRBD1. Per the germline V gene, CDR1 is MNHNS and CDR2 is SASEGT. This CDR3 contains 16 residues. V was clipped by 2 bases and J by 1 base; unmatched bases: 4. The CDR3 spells CASSETGTVNTGELFF. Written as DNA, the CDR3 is TGTGCCAGCAGTGAAACCGGGACAGTGAACACCGGGGAGCTGTTTTTT.

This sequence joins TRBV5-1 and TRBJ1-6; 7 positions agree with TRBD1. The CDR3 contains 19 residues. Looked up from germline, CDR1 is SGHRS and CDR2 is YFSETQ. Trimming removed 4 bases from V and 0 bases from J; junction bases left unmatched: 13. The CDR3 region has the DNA TGCGCCAGCAGCGGCAGGCGACCAGGGGACAGCTCCTATAATTCACCCCTCCACTTT. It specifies CASSGRRPGDSSYNSPLHF. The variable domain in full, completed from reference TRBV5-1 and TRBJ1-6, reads KAGVTQTPRYLIKTRGQQVTLSCSPISGHRSVSWYQQTPGQGLQFLFEYFSETQRNKGNFPGRFSGRQFSNSRSEMNVSTLELGDSALYLCASSGRRPGDSSYNSPLHFGNGTRLTVT.

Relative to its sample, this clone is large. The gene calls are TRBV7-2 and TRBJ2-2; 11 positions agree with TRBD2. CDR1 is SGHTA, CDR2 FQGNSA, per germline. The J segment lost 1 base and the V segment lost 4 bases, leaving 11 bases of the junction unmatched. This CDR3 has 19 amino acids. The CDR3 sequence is CASSSRPTGLAGNTGELFF. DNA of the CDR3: TGTGCCAGCAGCTCGAGGCCTACTGGACTAGCGGGGAACACCGGGGAGCTGTTTTTT.

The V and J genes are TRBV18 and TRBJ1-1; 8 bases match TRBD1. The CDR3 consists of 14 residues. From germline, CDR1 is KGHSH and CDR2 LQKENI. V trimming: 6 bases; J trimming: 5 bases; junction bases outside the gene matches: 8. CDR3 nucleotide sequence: TGTGCCAGCTCGGGAGGACAGGGTGGTACTGAAGCTTTCTTT. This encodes CASSGGQGGTEAFF.

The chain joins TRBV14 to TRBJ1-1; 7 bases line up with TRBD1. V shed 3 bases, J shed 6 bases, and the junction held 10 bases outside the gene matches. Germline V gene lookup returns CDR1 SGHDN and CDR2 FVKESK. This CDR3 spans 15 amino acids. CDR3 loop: CASSHSQGIRAEAFF. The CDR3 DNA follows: TGTGCCAGCAGCCACTCACAGGGGATTAGGGCTGAAGCTTTCTTT.

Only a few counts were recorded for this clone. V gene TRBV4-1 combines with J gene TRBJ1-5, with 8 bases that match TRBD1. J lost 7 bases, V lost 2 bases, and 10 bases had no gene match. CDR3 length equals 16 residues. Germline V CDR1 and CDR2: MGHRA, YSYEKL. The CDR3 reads CASSQTKDRVGQPQHF. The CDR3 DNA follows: TGCGCCAGCAGCCAAACGAAGGACAGGGTTGGGCAGCCCCAGCATTTT.

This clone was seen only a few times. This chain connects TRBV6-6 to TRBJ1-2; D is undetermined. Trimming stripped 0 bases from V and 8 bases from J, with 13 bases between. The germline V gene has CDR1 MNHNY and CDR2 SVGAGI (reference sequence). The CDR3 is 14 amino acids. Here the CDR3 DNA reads TGTGCCAGCAGTTACTCGACCAGCACTGGAGGCTACACCTTC. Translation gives CASSYSTSTGGYTF.

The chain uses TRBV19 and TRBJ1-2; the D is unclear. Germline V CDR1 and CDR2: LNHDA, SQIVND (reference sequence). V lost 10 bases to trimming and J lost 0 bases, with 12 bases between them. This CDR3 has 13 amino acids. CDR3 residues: CAIAGPPNYGYTF. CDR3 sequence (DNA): TGTGCCATAGCAGGACCCCCTAACTATGGCTACACCTTC.